This T cell receptor beta chain was recovered during a study of T cells after yellow fever vaccination. This clonotype was seen ten or more times. The antigen remains undetermined. A process of 5'RACE template switching, which added a universal primer site and UMIs, was used to make TCR cDNA. MiXCR was run by TCRdb on the 5' RACE reads, yielding one entry per CDR3 protein. The sample includes some 340,000 distinct CDR3 sequences, approximately 11% of them seen just once. The study's findings and limits: Abundant clonotypes from the bulk population could have been carried over as contaminants into FACS-sorted repertoires.

The CDR3 covers 16 residues. V lost 1 base and J 5 bases, leaving 17 bases between the germline ends. CDR1 and CDR2 (germline): SGHTA, FQGNSA. Sample: CD4+ T cells sorted from PBMCs, taken 45 days after the yellow fever booster vaccination. This receptor was obtained from a man between 18 and 29 years old who received the YFV17D yellow fever vaccine. This sequence joins TRBV7-2 and TRBJ2-5, with D possibly TRBD1 on 6 matching bases. CDR3 amino acids: CASSLETGSFGETQYF. CDR3 bases: TGTGCCAGCAGCTTAGAGACAGGATCCTTCGGGGAGACCCAGTACTTC.